Each of the 28 T cell receptor beta chains below was sequenced from the same sample in a study of T cell repertoires in cytomegalovirus infection. TCRdb reanalysed the reads using MiXCR and keeps one entry per CDR3 protein. The sample holds some 600,000 distinct CDR3 sequences, less than 25% seen once. Material: CD8+ T cells from PBMCs. Every receptor here comes from a human donor in good health (CMV status not recorded). Some clones in this sample may be carry-over from other donors' samples.

This clonotype was counted between two and nine times. This chain joins TRBV6-5 and TRBJ2-7; 11 bases are a match to TRBD2. CDR3 length: 16 amino acids. Trimming at V came to 6 bases and at J to 0 bases, leaving 7 bases not matched to a gene. Germline CDR1 and CDR2: MNHEY and SVGAGI. The DNA of the CDR3 is TGTGCCAGCAGCTCCGGACTAGCGGGTAGCTCCTACGAGCAGTACGTC. Amino acids: CASSSGLAGSSYEQYV.

This clonotype was seen a handful of times. V usage is TRBV6-2 or TRBV6-3 and J usage is TRBJ2-1, with D perhaps matching TRBD1 or TRBD2 (5 bases each). This CDR3 has 16 amino acids. The V gene's germline CDR1 is MNHEY and CDR2 SVGEGT. Trimming took 2 bases from V and 5 from J, leaving 16 bases between them. The DNA for the CDR3 is TGTGCCAGCAGTTACACCGTCGGGACCGCTAACAATGAGCAGTTCTTC. This encodes CASSYTVGTANNEQFF.

The chain joins TRBV28 to TRBJ1-1; 7 nucleotides match TRBD1. CDR3 length: 15 residues. Germline trimming cut 6 bases from V and 0 bases from J; bases unmatched to any gene: 7. From germline, CDR1 is MDHEN and CDR2 SYDVKM. CDR3 residues: CASRSGGEMNTEAFF. The CDR3 DNA is TGTGCCAGCAGGTCAGGGGGTGAGATGAACACTGAAGCTTTCTTT.

The table lists this clonotype with a few counts. The V call is TRBV27, the J call TRBJ1-4; no firm D call. Germline lookup yields CDR1 MNHEY and CDR2 SMNVEV (reference sequence). V shed 0 bases and J shed 0 bases, with 8 bases lying between them. This CDR3 is 16 amino acids long. CDR3 sequence: CASSLSGGPTNEKLFF. For the CDR3, the DNA is TGTGCCAGCAGTTTATCTGGAGGCCCAACTAATGAAAAACTGTTTTTT.

The chain has TRBV9 and TRBJ1-2; the match to TRBD1 covers 7 bases. The CDR3 totals 16 residues. The germline V gene has CDR1 SGDLS and CDR2 YYNGEE. V lost 0 bases, J lost 3 bases, and 8 bases stayed unmatched. This CDR3 is CASSVAGQGEDYGYTF. The CDR3 nucleotides are TGTGCCAGCAGCGTAGCTGGGCAGGGGGAGGACTATGGCTACACCTTC.

V is TRBV12-5 and J is TRBJ1-1; TRBD1 might be the D (6 bases). The length of the CDR3 is 12 residues. The V gene lost 6 bases and the J gene lost 4 bases, with 9 bases spanning the gap. Germline V gene sequence: CDR1 LGHNT, CDR2 FRNRAP. CDR3 nucleotides: TGTGCTAGTGGACAGGGTTCCACTGAAGCTTTCTTT. Translation gives CASGQGSTEAFF.

Comments on this clonotype: Germline and junction disagree at one end, which may indicate a read error. The rearrangement joins TRBV14 to TRBJ1-1; no clear D. Germline CDR1 SGHDN, CDR2 FVKESK. The CDR3 has 17 residues. This CDR3 reads CVSSQDRPRYLNTEAFF. For the CDR3, the DNA is TGTGTCAGCAGCCAAGACCGACCCAGATACCTGAACACTGAAGCTTTCTTT.

This clonotype came up a few times. The chain recombines TRBV28 with TRBJ1-5; D unresolved. The CDR3 totals 14 residues. With 6 bases removed from V and 4 bases from J, the gap between germline ends came to 13 bases. The germline gives CDR1 MDHEN, CDR2 SYDVKM. CDR3 DNA sequence: TGTGCCAGCAGATTCAAGGGTCCTAATCAGCCCCAGCATTTT. Translated: CASRFKGPNQPQHF. Full variable domain (remainder filled in from reference TRBV28 and TRBJ1-5): DVKVTQSSRYLVKRTGEKVFLECVQDMDHENMFWYRQDPGLGLRLIYFSYDVKMKEKGDIPEGYSVSREKKERFSLILESASTNQTSMYLCASRFKGPNQPQHFGDGTRLSIL.

This clonotype was recorded many times. The chain recombines TRBV28 with TRBJ2-7; D unresolved. The CDR3 is made up of 14 amino acids. The germline gives CDR1 MDHEN, CDR2 SYDVKM. Trimming took off 6 bases at V and 2 bases at J, with 14 bases between the two ends. The CDR3 DNA reads as TGTGCCAGCAGATATAGGTTCGGGCCCTACGAGCAGTACGTC. Translated, it gives CASRYRFGPYEQYV.

As for this clonotype: A much larger clone sits a single nucleotide away, making a read error possible. The chain couples TRBV6-2 or TRBV6-3 to TRBJ1-6; 7 bases line up with TRBD1. Germline CDR1 reads MNHEY; CDR2 reads SVGEGT. The length of the CDR3 is 13 residues. Here the CDR3 reads CASQGTENLPLHF. CDR3 DNA: TGTGCCAGTCAAGGGACAGAGAATTTACCCCTCCACTTT.

The table lists this clonotype with many counts. This rearrangement joins TRBV6-2 or TRBV6-3 to TRBJ1-1, with D uncertain. The CDR3 has 14 amino acids. V gave up 8 bases and J gave up 0 bases, with 13 bases separating them. Germline V gene data show CDR1 as MNHEY and CDR2 as SVGEGT. The CDR3 reads CASSKVGMNTEAFF. In nucleotides, the CDR3 is TGTGCCAGCTCGAAAGTGGGAATGAACACTGAAGCTTTCTTT.

The table lists this clonotype with many counts. The CDR3 DNA follows: TGTGCCAGCAGCAATGGACTTCTCTACGAGCAGTACGTC. It translates to CASSNGLLYEQYV. The chain recombines TRBV7-9 with TRBJ2-7; D is possibly TRBD2 (5 bases). The germline V gene has CDR1 SEHNR and CDR2 FQNEAQ (reference sequence). V was cut by 5 bases and J by 3 bases, with 11 bases left in between. The CDR3 has 13 residues.

The CDR3 is CASSFNLRVGNQPQHF. The DNA for the CDR3 is TGTGCCAGCAGTTTTAACCTCAGGGTGGGCAATCAGCCCCAGCATTTT. The V and J genes are TRBV12-3 or TRBV12-4 and TRBJ1-5; perhaps TRBD1 as D (5 bases). The CDR3 covers 16 residues. Trimming took 3 bases from V and 2 from J, leaving 14 bases between them.

This clonotype was seen more than once but under ten times. The chain recombines TRBV7-9 with TRBJ2-7, with D uncertain. The CDR3 has 13 residues. V was cut by 4 bases and J by 7 bases, with 14 bases left in between. Germline V lookup: CDR1 SEHNR, CDR2 FQNEAQ (reference sequence). As DNA, the CDR3 is TGTGCCAGCAGCTCCTTGGGGATGGGGGAGCAGTACTTC. Residues: CASSSLGMGEQYF.

This clonotype was seen a handful of times. V usage is TRBV28 and J usage is TRBJ2-3; D unresolved. Germline CDR1 and CDR2: MDHEN and SYDVKM. Trimming left V 3 bases short and J 0 bases short, with 7 bases between. The CDR3 extends over 14 amino acids. This chain's CDR3 is CASSFSDSTDTQYF. CDR3 in DNA: TGTGCCAGCAGTTTTTCGGATAGCACAGATACGCAGTATTTT.

This clonotype was seen repeatedly, ten times or more. The chain employs TRBV28 and TRBJ1-2; a weak D match, TRBD1 (6 bases). Germline CDR1 is MDHEN and CDR2 is SYDVKM. The V end was cut by 6 bases, the J end by 4 bases, with 18 bases between. This CDR3 comprises 15 residues. In DNA form, the CDR3 reads TGTGCCAGCAGGCAAGAACAGGGACTAGTCTATGGCTACACCTTC. It codes for CASRQEQGLVYGYTF.

V is TRBV7-4 and J is TRBJ1-2; 8 nucleotides align to TRBD1. CDR3 length: 15 amino acids. Germline V gene lookup returns CDR1 SGHVT and CDR2 SQSDAQ. After removal of 5 bases from V and 4 bases from J, the junction contained 9 bases not matched to a gene. CDR3 amino acids: CASSQQDREGYGYTF. The CDR3 coding sequence is TGTGCCAGCAGCCAACAGGACAGGGAAGGCTATGGCTACACCTTC.

The sample holds many counts of this clonotype. A read error may explain this, as a much larger clone is one base away. This rearrangement joins TRBV7-6 to TRBJ2-1, with 13 bases matching TRBD2. The CDR3 runs to 16 residues. Looked up from germline, CDR1 is SGHVS and CDR2 is FNYEAQ. In DNA, the CDR3 is TGTGCCAGCAACTTACTAGCGGGGGGGCCCTACAATGAGCAGTTCTTC. Translating it yields CASNLLAGGPYNEQFF.

The chain combines TRBV7-8 with TRBJ1-1, with no clear D. The length of the CDR3 is 13 residues. Germline values: CDR1 SGHVS, CDR2 FQNEAQ. Trimming cost V 4 bases and J 5 bases, with 11 bases left between them. CDR3 bases: TGTGCCAGCAGCTCCCCGATGGGGACTGAAGCTTTCTTT. Translating it yields CASSSPMGTEAFF.

The V gene is TRBV19, the J gene TRBJ1-1, with D tentatively TRBD1 (5 bases). Deletions cut 1 base from V and 7 bases from J, with 10 bases between. Germline V gene data show CDR1 as LNHDA and CDR2 as SQIVND (reference sequence). The CDR3 length is 13 residues. As DNA, the CDR3 is TGTGCCAGTAGTATAGGCAGGGACGGTGAAGCTTTCTTT. Encoded protein: CASSIGRDGEAFF.

The J gene is TRBJ2-1, the V gene TRBV29-1; possibly TRBD2 for D (5 bases). Looked up from germline, CDR1 is SQVTM and CDR2 is ANQGSEA. The CDR3 has 13 residues. Between the trimmed V and J ends, which lost 5 bases and 4 bases, there was a span of 12 bases. In nucleotides, the CDR3 is TGCAGCGTTAAGAGCGGCCTGTACAATGAGCAGTTCTTC. Amino acid sequence: CSVKSGLYNEQFF.

The gene calls are TRBV28 and TRBJ1-1; D unclear. Trimming left V 5 bases short and J 4 bases short, with 11 bases between. CDR3 length: 13 residues. CDR1 and CDR2 (germline): MDHEN, SYDVKM. CDR3 in DNA: TGTGCCAGCAGTCCCCCATATGTCACTGAAGCTTTCTTT. This translates into CASSPPYVTEAFF.

The gene calls are TRBV6-6 and TRBJ2-1; the match to TRBD1 covers 10 bases. The trim removed 2 bases at V and 7 bases at J, leaving 5 bases unmatched. CDR1 is MNHNY, CDR2 SVGAGI, per germline (reference sequence). The CDR3 runs 15 residues. CDR3 region: CASSYGTGEINEQFF. CDR3 nucleotide sequence: TGTGCCAGCAGTTACGGGACAGGGGAAATAAATGAGCAGTTCTTC.

This clonotype has a handful of counts. This sequence joins TRBV12-3 or TRBV12-4 and TRBJ1-4, with D perhaps matching TRBD1 (6 bases). This CDR3 is 16 amino acids long. V lost 5 bases to trimming and J lost 3 bases, with 16 bases between them. CDR3 protein: CASSPRGGNANEKLFF. Written as DNA, the CDR3 is TGTGCCAGCAGTCCCAGAGGGGGAAATGCTAATGAAAAACTGTTTTTT.

A few counts support this clonotype. The junction departs from germline at one end; a sequencing error may be responsible. The chain has TRBV4-1 and TRBJ2-1; 9 positions match TRBD2. The CDR3 is made up of 15 amino acids. Germline V gives CDR1 MGHRA, CDR2 YSYEKL. CDR3 bases: TGCGCCAGCAGCCAAGATCCGGCGGGAGGGATCGAGCCGTTCTTC. It specifies CASSQDPAGGIEPFF.

This clonotype was recorded at least ten times. The chain couples TRBV6-5 to TRBJ1-1, with D possibly matching TRBD1 (5 bases). CDR1 is MNHEY and CDR2 is SVGAGI in the germline V gene. V lost 1 base and J 3 bases, leaving 9 bases between the germline ends. This CDR3 has 14 amino acids. This CDR3 reads CASSYLEGYTEAFF. The CDR3 DNA sequence: TGTGCCAGCAGTTACTTGGAGGGGTACACTGAAGCTTTCTTT.

This clonotype was detected a few times. The chain uses TRBV10-3 and TRBJ2-1; perhaps TRBD2 as D (6 bases). Between the trimmed V and J ends, which lost 6 bases and 4 bases, there was a span of 13 bases. Germline CDR1 is ENHRY and CDR2 is SYGVKD. The CDR3 contains 14 residues. This chain's CDR3 is CAIRGGSIYNEQFF. As DNA, the CDR3 is TGTGCCATCAGGGGGGGAAGTATTTACAATGAGCAGTTCTTC.

This clonotype came up a few times. This chain's CDR3 is CASSDPGQSHNSTRGSGANVLTF. The DNA of the CDR3 is TGTGCCAGCAGTGACCCGGGACAGTCTCATAATTCAACCCGGGGGTCTGGGGCCAACGTCCTGACTTTC. J is TRBJ2-6 and V is TRBV2; TRBD1 might be the D (7 bases). This CDR3 is 23 amino acids long. Trimming took 3 bases from V and 1 from J, leaving 31 bases between them. CDR1 and CDR2 (germline): SNHLY, FYNNEI.